The 2 T cell receptor beta chains below were found in one sample sequenced in a study of metastatic and nonmetastatic thyroid tumors. TCRdb ran MiXCR on the PCR reads. The sample carries 34,000 or so clones, 35% to 45% recorded once. Every patient underwent thyroid surgery untreated. The material sequenced was tumor tissue. The receptors here all came from a female donor with papillary thyroid cancer or a benign thyroid nodule (not recorded which). Some clones in this sample may be carry-over from other donors' samples.

The rearrangement uses TRBV20-1 and TRBJ1-5; no reliable D call. The CDR3 consists of 14 residues. Between the trimmed V and J ends, which lost 1 base and 7 bases, there was a span of 14 bases. Per the germline V gene, CDR1 is DFQATT and CDR2 is SNEGSKA (reference sequence). The CDR3 loop reads CSARGSQSSQPQHF. The CDR3 nucleotides are TGCAGTGCTAGAGGTTCACAGTCTTCCCAGCCCCAGCATTTT.

This clone showed up just a few times. V is TRBV7-3 and J is TRBJ2-1, with D possibly being TRBD1 or TRBD2 (5 bases each). Germline V gene lookup returns CDR1 SGHTA and CDR2 FQGTGA. The CDR3 is 15 residues long. V shed 8 bases and J shed 8 bases, with 22 bases lying between them. This CDR3 is CASQLFPGPSDEQFF. The CDR3 DNA is TGTGCCAGCCAGTTATTTCCGGGGCCCAGCGATGAGCAGTTCTTC.